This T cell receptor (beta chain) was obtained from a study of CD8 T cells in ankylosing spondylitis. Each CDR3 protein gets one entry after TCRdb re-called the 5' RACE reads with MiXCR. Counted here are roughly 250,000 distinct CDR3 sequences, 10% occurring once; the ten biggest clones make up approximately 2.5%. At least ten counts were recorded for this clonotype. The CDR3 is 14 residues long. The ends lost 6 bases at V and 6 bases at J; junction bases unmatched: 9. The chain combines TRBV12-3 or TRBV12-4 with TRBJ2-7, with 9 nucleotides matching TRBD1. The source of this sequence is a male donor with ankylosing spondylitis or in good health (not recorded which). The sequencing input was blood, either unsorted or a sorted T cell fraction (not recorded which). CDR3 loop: CASRETGGGGEQYF. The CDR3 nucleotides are TGTGCCAGCAGAGAGACAGGGGGAGGAGGCGAGCAGTACTTC.